This TCR beta chain was sequenced during a study of preoperative IRX-2 immunotherapy in early breast cancer. Profiling relied on immunoSEQ multiplex PCR, and the TCRdb table lists in-frame clones only, not all of them. The sample has some 30,000 clones; around 90% are singletons. Treatment in this sample: preoperative locoregional IRX-2 cytokine immunotherapy. This phase Ib study tested locoregional IRX-2 cytokine immunotherapy given before surgery. Trimming pared 5 bases from V and 4 bases from J, leaving 8 bases between. The germline V gene has CDR1 MNHEY and CDR2 SMNVEV (reference sequence). The CDR3 consists of 12 residues.

Sampling was carried out from a patient treated with IRX-2 immunotherapy. The clonotype comes from a human donor with breast cancer. This sequence joins TRBV27 and TRBJ2-5; D unresolved. The CDR3 spells CASSTGGETQYF. In nucleotides, the CDR3 is TGTGCCAGCAGTACTGGTGGAGAGACCCAGTACTTC.